This T cell receptor (beta chain) was captured by sequencing in a study of identical twins. TCRdb independently ran MiXCR on the 5' RACE reads; one entry per CDR3 protein. The table shows about 210,000 distinct CDR3 sequences, with roughly 10% occurring only once. With respect to this clonotype: The antigen is unknown.

Regarding the study as a whole: Potential partial confounding of zero-insertion analyses by invariant MAIT and iNKT cells was noted. Excess twin sharing in beta out-of-frame sequences was weaker. Interpretation of the results relied on cross-sectional statistical analysis and not on following the same donors.

Every sampled donor was Caucasian and healthy. The CDR3 totals 15 residues. CDR1 and CDR2 from the germline V gene are SNHLY and FYNNEI. The junction had 4 bases not matched to a gene; V was cut back by 4 bases and J by 8 bases. The source of this sequence is a young woman in good health. The sample taken for sequencing was memory (CD45RO+) T cells sorted from blood. The V and J genes are TRBV2 and TRBJ2-2, with 13 bases that match TRBD2. The CDR3 DNA reads as TGTGCCAGCAGTGGACTAGCGGGGGGCCGGGGGGAGCTGTTTTTT. Translated: CASSGLAGGRGELFF.